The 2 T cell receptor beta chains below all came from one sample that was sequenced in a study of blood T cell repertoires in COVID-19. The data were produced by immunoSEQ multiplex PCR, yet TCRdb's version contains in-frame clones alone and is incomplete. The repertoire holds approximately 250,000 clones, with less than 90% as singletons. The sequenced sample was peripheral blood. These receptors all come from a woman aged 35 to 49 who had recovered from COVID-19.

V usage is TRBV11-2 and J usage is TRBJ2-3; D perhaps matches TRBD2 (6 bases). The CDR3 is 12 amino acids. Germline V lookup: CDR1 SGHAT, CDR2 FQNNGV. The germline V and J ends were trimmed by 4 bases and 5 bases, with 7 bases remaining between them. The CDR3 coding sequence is TGTGCCAGCAGCTCGGGGGAAGATACGCAGTATTTT. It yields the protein CASSSGEDTQYF. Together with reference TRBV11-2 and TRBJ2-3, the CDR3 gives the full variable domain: EAGVAQSPRYKIIEKRQSVAFWCNPISGHATLYWYQQILGQGPKLLIQFQNNGVVDDSQLPKDRFSAERLKGVDSTLKIQPAKLEDSAVYLCASSSGEDTQYFGPGTRLTVL.

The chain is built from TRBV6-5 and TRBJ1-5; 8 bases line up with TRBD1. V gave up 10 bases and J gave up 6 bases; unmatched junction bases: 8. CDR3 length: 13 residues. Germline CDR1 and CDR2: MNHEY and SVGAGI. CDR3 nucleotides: TGTGCCACCGACAGGGGTTCGAGTCAGCCCCAGCATTTT. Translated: CATDRGSSQPQHF.